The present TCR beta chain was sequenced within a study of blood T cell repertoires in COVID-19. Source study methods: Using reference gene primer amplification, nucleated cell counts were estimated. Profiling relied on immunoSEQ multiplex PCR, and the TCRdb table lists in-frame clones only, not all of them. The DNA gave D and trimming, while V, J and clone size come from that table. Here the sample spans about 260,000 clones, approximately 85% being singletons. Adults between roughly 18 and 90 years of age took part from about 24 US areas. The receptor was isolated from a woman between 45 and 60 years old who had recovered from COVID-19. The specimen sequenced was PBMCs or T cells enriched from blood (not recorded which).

The CDR3 reads CASSVLPNTEAFF. The CDR3 bases are TGTGCCAGCAGCGTCCTACCGAACACTGAAGCTTTCTTT. The chain is built from TRBV9 and TRBJ1-1; no firm D call. Germline V gives CDR1 SGDLS, CDR2 YYNGEE. This CDR3 contains 13 residues. Trimming stripped 2 bases from V and 1 base from J, with 6 bases between.